The 17 T cell receptor beta chains below come from one sample, sequenced in a study of blood T cell repertoires in COVID-19. The protocol was immunoSEQ multiplex PCR, while the TCRdb copy is restricted to in-frame clones and leaves out a portion. The sample has roughly 260,000 clones, approximately 79% seen once. The sample was peripheral blood. These receptors were taken from a woman between 40 and 55 years old with active or convalescent COVID-19.

The chain uses TRBV14 and TRBJ2-3; 9 nucleotides match TRBD1. The junction had 11 bases not matched to a gene; V was cut back by 2 bases and J by 2 bases. Germline CDR1 is SGHDN and CDR2 is FVKESK. The CDR3 is 18 amino acids. DNA of the CDR3: TGTGCCAGCAGCCAAACAGGGGGCCACCGATCAGCCACAGATACGCAGTATTTT. Translation: CASSQTGGHRSATDTQYF.

The chain uses TRBV5-6 and TRBJ1-6, with a possible D match to TRBD1 (6 bases). This CDR3 has 14 amino acids. The ends were cut back, 1 base at V and 10 bases at J, with 12 bases in the middle. Germline assignment: CDR1 SGHDT and CDR2 YYEEEE. The CDR3 DNA is TGTGCCAGCAGCTTGACCCCACAGGGCTCACCCCTCCACTTT. Translation gives CASSLTPQGSPLHF.

This clone was picked up many times. V gene TRBV2 combines with J gene TRBJ2-7; D possibly corresponds to TRBD1 (7 bases). This CDR3 has 15 residues. Between the trimmed V and J ends, which lost 1 base and 5 bases, there was a span of 15 bases. Germline V CDR1 and CDR2: SNHLY, FYNNEI. In DNA form, the CDR3 reads TGTGCCAGCAGTGAAGACAGGGGACTCTGGGACGAGCAGTACTTC. It encodes CASSEDRGLWDEQYF.

This clone was seen more than once but under ten times. The chain combines TRBV5-8 with TRBJ1-2, with D possibly being TRBD1 (5 bases). The CDR3 sequence is 13 residues long. The germline V gene encodes CDR1 SGHTS and CDR2 YDEGEE. The V and J ends lost 2 bases and 8 bases respectively, with 13 bases between them. The CDR3 here is CASSFLDSGGYTF. CDR3 nucleotides: TGTGCCAGCAGCTTTCTTGACAGTGGGGGCTACACCTTC.

The chain joins TRBV2 to TRBJ2-1; D not resolved. The CDR3 is made up of 12 amino acids. The germline gives CDR1 SNHLY, CDR2 FYNNEI. Trimming removed 6 bases at V and 9 bases at J, with 12 bases between. CDR3 sequence reads: CASSQRSGEQFF. Here the CDR3 DNA reads TGTGCCAGCAGCCAACGCTCCGGTGAGCAGTTCTTC.

Here the CDR3 DNA reads TGTGCCAGTACCCCAAGTAGCGGGGGCATACAAGAGACCCAGTACTTC. It codes for CASTPSSGGIQETQYF. This chain links TRBV19 with TRBJ2-5, with 9 bases matching TRBD2. This CDR3 contains 16 residues. With 7 bases clipped from V and 2 bases from J, the junction kept 11 bases outside the gene matches. In germline, CDR1 is LNHDA, CDR2 SQIVND (reference sequence).

The chain joins TRBV29-1 to TRBJ2-3, with D perhaps TRBD2 (7 bases). The V gene lost 8 bases and the J gene lost 3 bases, with 21 bases spanning the gap. The CDR3 is 15 amino acids. Germline CDR1 SQVTM, CDR2 ANQGSEA. CDR3 bases: TGCAGCCTTCGAGGGGGGGGGCGCGGAACAGATACGCAGTATTTT. As protein: CSLRGGGRGTDTQYF.

The table lists this clone with a few counts. The rearrangement links TRBV19 to TRBJ1-5; possible D gene TRBD1, 5 bases. CDR3 length equals 15 residues. Looked up from germline, CDR1 is LNHDA and CDR2 is SQIVND (reference sequence). V dropped 4 bases and J dropped 2 bases, with 12 bases sitting between them. The CDR3 bases are TGTGCCAGTAGTACGGGACGGGAGGGCAATCAGCCCCAGCATTTT. Its protein is CASSTGREGNQPQHF.

CDR3 amino acids: CASSYSRPGANVLTF. Here the CDR3 DNA reads TGTGCCAGCAGTTACTCGCGGCCCGGGGCCAACGTCCTGACTTTC. V gene TRBV6-6 combines with J gene TRBJ2-6; D gene unclear. Trimming removed 0 bases at V and 4 bases at J, with 7 bases between. The CDR3 sequence is 15 residues long. Germline CDR1 and CDR2: MNHNY and SVGAGI (reference sequence).

V gene TRBV19 combines with J gene TRBJ2-5; D is undetermined. Germline CDR1 is LNHDA and CDR2 is SQIVND (reference sequence). The ends were cut back, 2 bases at V and 0 bases at J, with 4 bases in the middle. The CDR3 has 13 amino acids. CDR3 sequence reads: CASSIQYQETQYF. The DNA for the CDR3 is TGTGCCAGTAGTATACAGTACCAAGAGACCCAGTACTTC.

This clone appeared a single time. The genes are TRBV27 and TRBJ1-1; the D gene is possibly TRBD1 (5 bases). Germline V gene lookup returns CDR1 MNHEY and CDR2 SMNVEV (reference sequence). Trimming removed 0 bases at V and 0 bases at J, with 17 bases between. This CDR3 contains 18 residues. The CDR3 DNA follows: TGTGCCAGCAGTTTATCGTCTTCCGGGGCGGGAATGAACACTGAAGCTTTCTTT. It is translated as CASSLSSSGAGMNTEAFF.

This chain joins TRBV5-1 and TRBJ1-5; D may be TRBD1 (5 bases). The ends were cut back, 2 bases at V and 1 base at J, with 10 bases in the middle. Germline CDR1 SGHRS, CDR2 YFSETQ. This CDR3 spans 15 amino acids. CDR3 region: CASSFGGVSNQPQHF. The CDR3 bases are TGCGCCAGCAGCTTCGGGGGTGTGAGCAATCAGCCCCAGCATTTT.

J is TRBJ2-3 and V is TRBV27; 9 bases are a match to TRBD2. The CDR3 covers 17 residues. Germline loops: CDR1 MNHEY, CDR2 SMNVEV (reference sequence). Germline trimming cut 4 bases from V and 1 base from J; bases unmatched to any gene: 9. CDR3 loop: CASSSYQGLARTDTQYF. CDR3 DNA: TGTGCCAGCAGTTCGTACCAAGGACTAGCGCGCACAGATACGCAGTATTTT.

The chain combines TRBV9 with TRBJ2-5; 10 nucleotides agree with TRBD1. CDR3 length: 18 residues. CDR1 is SGDLS, CDR2 YYNGEE, per germline. Trimming took 4 bases from V and 4 from J; bases not matched to a gene: 16. The CDR3 DNA reads as TGTGCCAGCAGCACTTCCATTCCGGGACAGGGGTATCTAGAGACCCAGTACTTC. It encodes CASSTSIPGQGYLETQYF.

The rearrangement uses TRBV11-1 and TRBJ1-1; D perhaps matches TRBD1 (6 bases). CDR3 length: 14 residues. V lost 2 bases and J 1 base, leaving 8 bases between the germline ends. Per germline, CDR1 SGHAT and CDR2 FQDESV (reference sequence). CDR3 coding DNA: TGTGCCAGCAGCTTACAGGGGCGGAACACTGAAGCTTTCTTT. Translation: CASSLQGRNTEAFF.

The CDR3 is CASSPQGNYGYTF. In DNA form, the CDR3 reads TGTGCCAGCAGTCCACAGGGGAACTATGGCTACACCTTC. The chain carries TRBV27 and TRBJ1-2; 7 positions agree with TRBD1. Germline assignment: CDR1 MNHEY and CDR2 SMNVEV (reference sequence). J was trimmed by 2 bases and V by 5 bases; bases with no gene match: 2. The CDR3 is 13 residues long.

This clone appeared once. The chain joins TRBV6-5 to TRBJ1-4; TRBD1 aligns across 10 bases. The germline V gene has CDR1 MNHEY and CDR2 SVGAGI. The CDR3 length is 16 residues. The V and J ends lost 2 bases and 6 bases, in that order; junction bases with no gene match: 6. The CDR3 bases are TGTGCCAGCAGTTACGAGGGGACAGGGGAACATGAAAAACTGTTTTTT. It encodes CASSYEGTGEHEKLFF.